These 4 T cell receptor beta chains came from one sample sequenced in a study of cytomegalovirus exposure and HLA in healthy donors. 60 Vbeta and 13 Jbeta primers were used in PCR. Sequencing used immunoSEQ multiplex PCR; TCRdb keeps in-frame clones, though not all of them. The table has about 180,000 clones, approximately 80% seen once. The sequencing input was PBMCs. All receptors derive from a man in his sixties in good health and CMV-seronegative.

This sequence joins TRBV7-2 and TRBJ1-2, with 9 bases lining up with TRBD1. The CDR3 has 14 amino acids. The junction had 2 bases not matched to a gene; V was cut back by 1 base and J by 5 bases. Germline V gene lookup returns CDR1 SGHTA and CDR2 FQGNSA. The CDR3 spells CASSLVGQGYGYTF. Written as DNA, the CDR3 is TGTGCCAGCAGCTTAGTGGGACAGGGTTATGGCTACACCTTC.

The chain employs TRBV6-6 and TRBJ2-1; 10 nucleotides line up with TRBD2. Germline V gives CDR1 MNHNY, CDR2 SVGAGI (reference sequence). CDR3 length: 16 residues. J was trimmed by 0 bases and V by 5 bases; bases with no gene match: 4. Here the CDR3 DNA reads TGTGCCAGCAGTCCAGCGGGAGGGGGCTCCTACAATGAGCAGTTCTTC. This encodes CASSPAGGGSYNEQFF.

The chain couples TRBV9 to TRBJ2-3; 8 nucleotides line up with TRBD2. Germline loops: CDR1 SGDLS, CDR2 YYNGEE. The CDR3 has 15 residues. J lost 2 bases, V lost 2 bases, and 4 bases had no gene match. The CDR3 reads CASSVTSATTDTQYF. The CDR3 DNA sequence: TGTGCCAGCAGCGTGACTAGCGCGACCACAGATACGCAGTATTTT.

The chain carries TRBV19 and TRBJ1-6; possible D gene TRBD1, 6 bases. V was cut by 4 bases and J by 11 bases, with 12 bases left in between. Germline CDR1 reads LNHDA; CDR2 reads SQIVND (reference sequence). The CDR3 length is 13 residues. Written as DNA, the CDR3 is TGTGCCAGTAGTAAGGGGGTAACGGCACCCCTCCACTTT. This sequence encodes CASSKGVTAPLHF.